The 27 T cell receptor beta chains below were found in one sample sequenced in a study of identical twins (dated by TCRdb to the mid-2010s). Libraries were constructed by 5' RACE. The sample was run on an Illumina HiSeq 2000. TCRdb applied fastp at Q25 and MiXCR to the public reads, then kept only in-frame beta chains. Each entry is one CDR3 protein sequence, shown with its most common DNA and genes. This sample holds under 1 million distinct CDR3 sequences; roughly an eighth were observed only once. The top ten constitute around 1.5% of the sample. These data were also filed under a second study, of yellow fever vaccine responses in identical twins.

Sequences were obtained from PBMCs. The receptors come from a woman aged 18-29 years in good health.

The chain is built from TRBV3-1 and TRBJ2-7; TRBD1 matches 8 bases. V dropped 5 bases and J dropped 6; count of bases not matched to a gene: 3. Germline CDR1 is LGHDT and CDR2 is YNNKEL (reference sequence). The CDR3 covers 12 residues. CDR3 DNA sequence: TGTGCCAGCAGCGAAACAGGGGGCGAGCAGTACTTC. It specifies CASSETGGEQYF.

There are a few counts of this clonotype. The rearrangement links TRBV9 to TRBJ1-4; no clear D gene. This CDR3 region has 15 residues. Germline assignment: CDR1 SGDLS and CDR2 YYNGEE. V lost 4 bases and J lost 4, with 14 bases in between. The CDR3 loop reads CASSTHLANNEKLFF. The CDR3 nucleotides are TGTGCCAGCAGCACCCATCTGGCCAATAATGAAAAACTGTTTTTT.

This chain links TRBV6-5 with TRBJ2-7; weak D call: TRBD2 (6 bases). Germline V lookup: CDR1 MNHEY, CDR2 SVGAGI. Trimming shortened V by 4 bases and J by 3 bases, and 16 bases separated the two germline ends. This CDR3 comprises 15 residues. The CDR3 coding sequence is TGTGCCAGCAGTTTGGAGGGAGATTCCTTCTACGAGCAGTACGTC. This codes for CASSLEGDSFYEQYV.

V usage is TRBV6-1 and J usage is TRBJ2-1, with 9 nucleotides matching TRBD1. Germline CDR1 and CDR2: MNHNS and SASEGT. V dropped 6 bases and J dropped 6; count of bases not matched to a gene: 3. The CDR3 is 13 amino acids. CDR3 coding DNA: TGTGCCAGCAGGGGACAGGGACGCAATGAGCAGTTCTTC. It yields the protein CASRGQGRNEQFF.

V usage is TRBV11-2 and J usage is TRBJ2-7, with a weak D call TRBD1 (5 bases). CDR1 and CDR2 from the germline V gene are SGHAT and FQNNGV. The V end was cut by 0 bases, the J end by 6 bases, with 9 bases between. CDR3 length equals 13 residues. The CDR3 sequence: CASSLDRRGEQYV. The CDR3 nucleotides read TGTGCCAGCAGCTTAGATCGAAGGGGCGAGCAGTACGTC.

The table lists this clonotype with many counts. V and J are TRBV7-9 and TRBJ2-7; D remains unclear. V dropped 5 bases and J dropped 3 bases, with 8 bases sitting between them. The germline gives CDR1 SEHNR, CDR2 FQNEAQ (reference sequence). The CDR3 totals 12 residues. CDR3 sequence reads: CASSKDLYEQYV. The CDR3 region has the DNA TGTGCCAGCAGCAAAGACCTCTACGAGCAGTACGTC.

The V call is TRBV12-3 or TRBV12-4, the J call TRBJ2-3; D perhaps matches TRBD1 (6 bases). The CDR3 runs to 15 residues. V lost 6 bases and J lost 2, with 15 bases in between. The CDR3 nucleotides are TGTGCCAGCAGCTCAACGGGACAAGTCACAGATACGCAGTATTTT. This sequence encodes CASSSTGQVTDTQYF.

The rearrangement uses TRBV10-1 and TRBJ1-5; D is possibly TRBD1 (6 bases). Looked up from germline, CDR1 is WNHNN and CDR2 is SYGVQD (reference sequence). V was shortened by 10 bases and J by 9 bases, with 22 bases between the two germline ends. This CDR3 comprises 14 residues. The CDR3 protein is CATKGGGPKWPQHF. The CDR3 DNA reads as TGCGCCACCAAAGGCGGGGGCCCAAAGTGGCCCCAGCATTTT.

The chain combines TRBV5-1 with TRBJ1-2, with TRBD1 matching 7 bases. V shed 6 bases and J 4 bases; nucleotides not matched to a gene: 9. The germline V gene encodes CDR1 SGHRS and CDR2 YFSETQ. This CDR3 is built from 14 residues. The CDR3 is CASIFDRALYGYTF. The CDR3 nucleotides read TGCGCCAGCATCTTTGACAGGGCCCTCTATGGCTACACCTTC.

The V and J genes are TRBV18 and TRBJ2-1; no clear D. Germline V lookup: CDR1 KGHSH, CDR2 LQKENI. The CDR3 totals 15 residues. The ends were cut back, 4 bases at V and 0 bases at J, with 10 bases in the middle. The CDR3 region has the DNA TGTGCCAGCTCACGACCACCCAGCTCCTACAATGAGCAGTTCTTC. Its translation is CASSRPPSSYNEQFF. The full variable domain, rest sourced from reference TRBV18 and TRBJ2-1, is NAGVMQNPRHLVRRRGQEARLRCSPMKGHSHVYWYRQLPEEGLKFMVYLQKENIIDESGMPKERFSAEFPKEGPSILRIQQVVRGDSAAYFCASSRPPSSYNEQFFGPGTRLTVL.

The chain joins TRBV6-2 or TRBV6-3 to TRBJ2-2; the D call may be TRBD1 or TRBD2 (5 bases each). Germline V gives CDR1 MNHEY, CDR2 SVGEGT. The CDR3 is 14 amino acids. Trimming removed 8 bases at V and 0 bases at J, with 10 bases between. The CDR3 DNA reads TGTGCCAGCGGGGACCGGTCGAACACCGGGGAGCTGTTTTTT. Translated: CASGDRSNTGELFF.

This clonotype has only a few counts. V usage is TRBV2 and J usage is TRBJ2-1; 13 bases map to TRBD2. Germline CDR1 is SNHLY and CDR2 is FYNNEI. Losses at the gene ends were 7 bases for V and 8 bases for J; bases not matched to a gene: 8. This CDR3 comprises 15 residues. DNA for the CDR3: TGTGCCAGCAATGGACTAGCGGGAGTAGGCGATGAGCAGTTCTTC. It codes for CASNGLAGVGDEQFF.

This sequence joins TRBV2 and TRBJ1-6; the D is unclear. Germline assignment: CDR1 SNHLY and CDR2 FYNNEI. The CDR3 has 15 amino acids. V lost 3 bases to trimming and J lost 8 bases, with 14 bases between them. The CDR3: CASSEIGQRDSPLHF. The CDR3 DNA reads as TGTGCCAGCAGTGAGATTGGGCAGAGGGATTCACCCCTCCACTTT.

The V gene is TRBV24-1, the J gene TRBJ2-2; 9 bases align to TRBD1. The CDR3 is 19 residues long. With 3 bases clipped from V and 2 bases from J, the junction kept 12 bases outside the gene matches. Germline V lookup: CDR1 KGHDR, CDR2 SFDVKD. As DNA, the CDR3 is TGTGCCACCAGTGATGCTCCCGGGACAGGGAATCGTAACACCGGGGAGCTGTTTTTT. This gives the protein CATSDAPGTGNRNTGELFF.

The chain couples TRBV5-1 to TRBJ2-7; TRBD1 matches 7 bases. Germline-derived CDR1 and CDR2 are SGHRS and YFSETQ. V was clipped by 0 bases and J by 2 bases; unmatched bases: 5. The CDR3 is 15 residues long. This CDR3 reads CASSLAPTGAYEQYF. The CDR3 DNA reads TGCGCCAGCAGCTTGGCCCCAACAGGGGCCTACGAGCAGTACTTC.

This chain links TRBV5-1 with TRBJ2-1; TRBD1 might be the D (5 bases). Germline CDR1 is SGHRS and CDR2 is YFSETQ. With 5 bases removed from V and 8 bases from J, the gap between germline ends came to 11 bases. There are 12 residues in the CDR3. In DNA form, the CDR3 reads TGCGCCAGCAGGCTAGGGGTCCATGAGCAGTTCTTC. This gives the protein CASRLGVHEQFF.

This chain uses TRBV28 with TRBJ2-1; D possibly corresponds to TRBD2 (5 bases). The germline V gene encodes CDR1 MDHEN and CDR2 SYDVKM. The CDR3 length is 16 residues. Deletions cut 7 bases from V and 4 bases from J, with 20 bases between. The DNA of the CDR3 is TGTGCCAGCAATACATGGTGGCTAGCCGGATACAATGAGCAGTTCTTC. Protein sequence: CASNTWWLAGYNEQFF.

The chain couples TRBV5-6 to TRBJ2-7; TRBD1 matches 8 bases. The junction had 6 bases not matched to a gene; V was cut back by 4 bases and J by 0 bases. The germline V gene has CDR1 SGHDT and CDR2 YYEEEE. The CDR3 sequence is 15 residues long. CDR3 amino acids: CASSPQGAISYEQYF. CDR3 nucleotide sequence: TGTGCCAGCAGCCCCCAGGGGGCGATCTCCTACGAGCAGTACTTC.

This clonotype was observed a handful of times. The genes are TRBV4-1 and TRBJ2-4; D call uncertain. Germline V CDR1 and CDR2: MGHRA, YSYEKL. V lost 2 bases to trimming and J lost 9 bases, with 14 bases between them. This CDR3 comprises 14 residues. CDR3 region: CASSQSLVSGIQYF. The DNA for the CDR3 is TGCGCCAGCAGCCAAAGTCTAGTTTCGGGCATTCAGTACTTC.

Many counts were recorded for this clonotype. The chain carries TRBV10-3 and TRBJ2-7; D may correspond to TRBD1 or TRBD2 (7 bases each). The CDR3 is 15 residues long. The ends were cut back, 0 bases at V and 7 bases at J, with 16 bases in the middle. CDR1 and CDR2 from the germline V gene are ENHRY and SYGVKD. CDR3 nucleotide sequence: TGTGCCATCAGTGAGTCTGGGGGGGGACAGAAAGAGCAGTACGTC. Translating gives CAISESGGGQKEQYV.

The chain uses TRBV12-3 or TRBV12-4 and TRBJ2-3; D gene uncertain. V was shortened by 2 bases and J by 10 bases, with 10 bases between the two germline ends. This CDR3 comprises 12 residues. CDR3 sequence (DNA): TGTGCCAGCAGTTTAAGCGTTGGACCGCAGTATTTT. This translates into CASSLSVGPQYF.

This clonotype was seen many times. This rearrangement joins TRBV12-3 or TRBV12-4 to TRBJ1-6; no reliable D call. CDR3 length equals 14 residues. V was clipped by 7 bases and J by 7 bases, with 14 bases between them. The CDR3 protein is CASTPSGINSPLHF. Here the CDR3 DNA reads TGTGCCAGCACCCCATCGGGGATCAATTCACCCCTCCACTTT.

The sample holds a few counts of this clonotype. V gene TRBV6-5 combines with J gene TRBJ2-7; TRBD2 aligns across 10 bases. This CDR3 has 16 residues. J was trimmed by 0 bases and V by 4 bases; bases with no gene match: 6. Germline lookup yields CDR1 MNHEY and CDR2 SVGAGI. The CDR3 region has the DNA TGTGCCAGCAGTTTTGGGACTAGCGTTCCCTCCTACGAGCAGTACGTC. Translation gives CASSFGTSVPSYEQYV.

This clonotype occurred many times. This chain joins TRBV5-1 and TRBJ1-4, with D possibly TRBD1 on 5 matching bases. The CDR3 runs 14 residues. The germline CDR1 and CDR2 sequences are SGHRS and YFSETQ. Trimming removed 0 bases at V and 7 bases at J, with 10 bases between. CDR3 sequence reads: CASSLGGLSEKLFF. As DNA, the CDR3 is TGCGCCAGCAGCTTGGGGGGACTCAGTGAAAAACTGTTTTTT.

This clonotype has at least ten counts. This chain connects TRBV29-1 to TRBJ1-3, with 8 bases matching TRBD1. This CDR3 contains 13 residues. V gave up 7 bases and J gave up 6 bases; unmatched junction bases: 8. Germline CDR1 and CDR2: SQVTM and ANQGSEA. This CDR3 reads CSGEDRAANTIYF. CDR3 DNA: TGCAGCGGGGAGGACAGGGCTGCAAACACCATATATTTT.

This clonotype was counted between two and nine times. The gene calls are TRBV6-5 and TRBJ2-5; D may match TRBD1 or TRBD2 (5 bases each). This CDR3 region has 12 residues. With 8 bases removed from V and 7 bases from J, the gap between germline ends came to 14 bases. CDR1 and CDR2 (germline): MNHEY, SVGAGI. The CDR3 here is CASGGDGGTQYF. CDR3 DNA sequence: TGTGCCAGCGGGGGAGACGGCGGGACCCAGTACTTC.

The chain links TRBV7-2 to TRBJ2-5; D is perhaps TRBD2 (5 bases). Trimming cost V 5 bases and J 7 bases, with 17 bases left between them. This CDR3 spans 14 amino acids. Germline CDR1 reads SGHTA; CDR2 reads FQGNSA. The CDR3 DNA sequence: TGTGCCAGCAGCCTATCCTGGACTGTTGGGACCCAGTACTTC. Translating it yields CASSLSWTVGTQYF.